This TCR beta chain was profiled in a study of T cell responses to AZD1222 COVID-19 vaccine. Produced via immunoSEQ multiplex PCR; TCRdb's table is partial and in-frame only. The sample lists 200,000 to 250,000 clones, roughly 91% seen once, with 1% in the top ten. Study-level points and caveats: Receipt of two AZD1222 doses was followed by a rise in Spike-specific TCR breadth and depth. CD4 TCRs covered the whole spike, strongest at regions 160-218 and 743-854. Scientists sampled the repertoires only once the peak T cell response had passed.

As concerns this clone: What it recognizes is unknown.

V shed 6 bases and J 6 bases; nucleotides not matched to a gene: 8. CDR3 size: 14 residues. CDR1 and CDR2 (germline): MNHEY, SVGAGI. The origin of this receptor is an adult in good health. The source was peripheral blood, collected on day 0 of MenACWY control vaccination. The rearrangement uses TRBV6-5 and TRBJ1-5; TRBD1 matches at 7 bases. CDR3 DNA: TGTGCCAGCAGGACAGGGACTCCCGGTCAGCCCCAGCATTTT. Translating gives CASRTGTPGQPQHF.